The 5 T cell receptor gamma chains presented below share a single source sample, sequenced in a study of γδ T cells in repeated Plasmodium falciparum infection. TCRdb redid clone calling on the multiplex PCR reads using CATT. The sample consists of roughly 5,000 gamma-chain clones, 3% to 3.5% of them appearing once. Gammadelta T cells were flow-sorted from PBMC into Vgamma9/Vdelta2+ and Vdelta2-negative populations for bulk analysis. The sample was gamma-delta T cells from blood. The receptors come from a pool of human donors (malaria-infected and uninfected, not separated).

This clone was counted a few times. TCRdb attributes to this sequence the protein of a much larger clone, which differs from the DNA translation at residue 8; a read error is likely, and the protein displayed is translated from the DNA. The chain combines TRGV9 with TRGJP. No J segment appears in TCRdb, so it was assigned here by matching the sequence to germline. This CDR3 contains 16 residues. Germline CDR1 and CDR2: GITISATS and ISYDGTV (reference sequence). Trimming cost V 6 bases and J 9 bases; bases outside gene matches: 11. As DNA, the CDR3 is TGTGCCTTGTGGCAAGGAGGAGGGTTGGGCAAAAAAATCAAGGTATTT. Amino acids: CALWQGGGLGKKIKVF.

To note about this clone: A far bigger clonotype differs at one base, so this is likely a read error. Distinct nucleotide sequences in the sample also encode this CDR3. CDR3 DNA sequence: TGTGCCACCTGGGGCAATTATTATAAAAAACTCTTT. This gives the protein CATWGNYYKKLF. With the J gene uncalled, the V gene is TRGV4. CDR1 EGSTGY and CDR2 YDSYTSSV come from the germline V gene. The CDR3 contains 12 residues.

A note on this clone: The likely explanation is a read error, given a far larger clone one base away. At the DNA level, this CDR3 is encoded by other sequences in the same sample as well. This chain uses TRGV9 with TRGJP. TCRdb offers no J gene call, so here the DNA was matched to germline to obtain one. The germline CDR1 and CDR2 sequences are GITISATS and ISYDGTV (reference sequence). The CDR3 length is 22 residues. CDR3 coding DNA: TGTGCCCTGTGGGGGAGTAAAGGGTCCCGCTGGTCTCAAGAGTTGGGCAAAAAAATCAAGGTATTT. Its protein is CALWGSKGSRWSQELGKKIKVF.

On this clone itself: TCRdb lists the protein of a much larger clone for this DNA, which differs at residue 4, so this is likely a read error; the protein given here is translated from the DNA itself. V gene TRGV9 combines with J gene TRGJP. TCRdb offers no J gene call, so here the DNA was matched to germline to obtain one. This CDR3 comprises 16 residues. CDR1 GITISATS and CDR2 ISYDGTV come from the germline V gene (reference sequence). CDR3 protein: CALREGQELGKKIKVF. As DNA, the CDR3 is TGTGCCTTGCGGGAGGGCCAAGAGTTGGGCAAAAAAATCAAGGTATTT.

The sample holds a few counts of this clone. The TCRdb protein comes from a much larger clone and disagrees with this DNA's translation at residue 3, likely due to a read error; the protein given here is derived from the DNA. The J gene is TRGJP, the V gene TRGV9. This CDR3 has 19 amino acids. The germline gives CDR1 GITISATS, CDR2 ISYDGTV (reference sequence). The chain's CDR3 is CASWEVHPTQELGKKIKVF. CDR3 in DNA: TGTGCCTCGTGGGAGGTGCACCCGACTCAAGAGTTGGGCAAAAAAATCAAGGTATTT.